Listed here are 21 T cell receptor beta chains from one sample, sequenced in a study of OX40 agonist ivuxolimab in advanced cancers. This table comes from immunoSEQ multiplex PCR, and its TCRdb copy is limited to in-frame clones, with some not included. The table includes roughly 120,000 clones, approximately 90% detected once. This material consisted of CD4+ or CD8+ T cells sorted from blood, taken in a trial of the OX40 agonist ivuxolimab. The receptors originated from an adult with an advanced solid tumor such as melanoma, head and neck, liver or kidney cancer.

This sequence joins TRBV2 and TRBJ1-1; D is undetermined. CDR1 is SNHLY and CDR2 is FYNNEI in the germline V gene. Trimming removed 5 bases from V and 1 base from J, with 14 bases in between. The CDR3 consists of 15 residues. The CDR3 bases are TGTGCCAGCAGTCCTACCCAGGCAGGGAACACTGAAGCTTTCTTT. Its protein product is CASSPTQAGNTEAFF. Looking up the rest from reference TRBV2 and TRBJ1-1 gives the full variable domain: EPEVTQTPSHQVTQMGQEVILRCVPISNHLYFYWYRQILGQKVEFLVSFYNNEISEKSEIFDDQFSVERPDGSNFTLKIRSTKLEDSAMYFCASSPTQAGNTEAFFGQGTRLTVV.

The count of this clone is one. The chain combines TRBV12-5 with TRBJ2-7; 9 bases line up with TRBD2. V was clipped by 1 base and J by 1 base; unmatched bases: 2. The CDR3 has 15 amino acids. Germline V gene data show CDR1 as LGHNT and CDR2 as FRNRAP. The CDR3 loop is CASGLGLAESYEQYF. CDR3 sequence (DNA): TGTGCTAGTGGTTTGGGACTAGCGGAATCCTACGAGCAGTACTTC. Complete variable domain (other parts from reference TRBV12-5 and TRBJ2-7): DARVTQTPRHKVTEMGQEVTMRCQPILGHNTVFWYRQTMMQGLELLAYFRNRAPLDDSGMPKDRFSAEMPDATLATLKIQPSEPRDSAVYFCASGLGLAESYEQYFGPGTRLTVT.

V is TRBV11-2 and J is TRBJ2-5; D gene unclear. The closer fit of TRBJ2-7 to the DNA end suggests the J call may be wrong. CDR1 is SGHAT, CDR2 FQNNGV, per germline. This CDR3 has 15 residues. The CDR3 DNA reads TGTGCCAGCAGCTTAGATCGGGCGGACGCGAACGAGCAGTACTTC. It yields the protein CASSLDRADANEQYF.

The count of this clone is one. This chain links TRBV28 with TRBJ2-7, with 7 bases matching TRBD2. This CDR3 has 17 amino acids. Germline V gives CDR1 MDHEN, CDR2 SYDVKM. With V trimmed by 7 bases and J by 3 bases, 18 bases remained unmatched. The chain's CDR3 is CASTQPGGSGSVYEQYF. The CDR3 DNA follows: TGTGCCAGCACTCAACCGGGGGGTAGCGGGTCCGTCTACGAGCAGTACTTC.

This chain joins TRBV27 and TRBJ2-7; D is unresolved. The CDR3 has 10 amino acids. Trimming pared 7 bases from V and 3 bases from J, leaving 4 bases between. From germline, CDR1 is MNHEY and CDR2 SMNVEV (reference sequence). The CDR3 sequence is CASMYYEQYF. The CDR3 DNA reads TGTGCCAGCATGTACTACGAGCAGTACTTC.

This CDR3 reads CASSRTTNTEAFF. The CDR3, as DNA: TGCGCCAGCAGCCGGACAACGAACACTGAAGCTTTCTTT. The chain combines TRBV5-1 with TRBJ1-1; weak D call: TRBD1 (5 bases). V was trimmed by 4 bases and J by 1 base, leaving 8 bases between them. Germline V gene lookup returns CDR1 SGHRS and CDR2 YFSETQ. The CDR3 extends over 13 amino acids.

This chain joins TRBV6-1 and TRBJ1-2; D is possibly TRBD1 (6 bases). V lost 6 bases, J lost 6 bases, and 14 bases lay in between. Looked up from germline, CDR1 is MNHNS and CDR2 is SASEGT. The CDR3 loop spans 13 amino acids. The CDR3 region has the DNA TGTGCCAGCAGGATGACAGGATTCGATGGCTACACCTTC. It codes for CASRMTGFDGYTF.

The J gene is TRBJ2-3, the V gene TRBV15, with D perhaps TRBD2 (6 bases). This CDR3 is built from 13 residues. The V gene's germline CDR1 is LNHNV and CDR2 YYDKDF (reference sequence). V was cut by 6 bases and J by 2 bases, with 9 bases left in between. As DNA, the CDR3 is TGTGCCACCAGGGGGGGAACCACAGATACGCAGTATTTT. It is translated as CATRGGTTDTQYF.

This clone was picked up many times. The rearrangement joins TRBV9 to TRBJ2-7; D uncertain. The CDR3 consists of 14 residues. V was pared by 0 bases and J by 3 bases, with 10 bases between. Germline V lookup: CDR1 SGDLS, CDR2 YYNGEE. CDR3 in amino acids: CASSVELSGYEQYF. The CDR3 region has the DNA TGTGCCAGCAGCGTAGAACTGTCGGGCTACGAGCAGTACTTC.

This clone was seen once. The chain combines TRBV7-2 with TRBJ2-1; the match to TRBD2 covers 8 bases. The CDR3 contains 17 residues. Germline CDR1 is SGHTA and CDR2 is FQGNSA. V trimming: 5 bases; J trimming: 5 bases; junction bases outside the gene matches: 14. CDR3: CASSPRTSSYVDNEQFF. Written as DNA, the CDR3 is TGTGCCAGCAGCCCTCGGACTAGCTCCTATGTGGACAATGAGCAGTTCTTC.

V and J are TRBV5-5 and TRBJ2-7; 13 nucleotides match TRBD2. The CDR3 has 13 amino acids. The V gene's germline CDR1 is SGHKS and CDR2 YYEKEE (reference sequence). Trimming took 6 bases from V and 12 from J; bases not matched to a gene: 9. The CDR3 region is CASTTGTSGTRYF. The CDR3 DNA sequence: TGTGCCAGCACCACAGGGACTAGCGGGACTCGGTACTTC.

Here the CDR3 reads CASSQGQGPGNTIYF. CDR3 sequence (DNA): TGCGCCAGCAGCCAGGGACAGGGGCCAGGAAACACCATATATTTT. The J gene is TRBJ1-3, the V gene TRBV4-1, with 10 nucleotides matching TRBD1. V lost 3 bases to trimming and J lost 4 bases; unmatched junction nucleotides: 3. The CDR3 is 15 residues long. The germline CDR1 and CDR2 sequences are MGHRA and YSYEKL.

The chain links TRBV19 to TRBJ2-2; D ambiguous. There are 16 residues in the CDR3. From germline, CDR1 is LNHDA and CDR2 SQIVND (reference sequence). Trimming left V 5 bases short and J 1 base short, with 14 bases between. CDR3 in DNA: TGTGCCAGTAGTTCTGAAAGCGAGCTGAACACCGGGGAGCTGTTTTTT. This encodes CASSSESELNTGELFF.

The chain couples TRBV30 to TRBJ1-2, with D possibly TRBD1 on 6 matching bases. This CDR3 has 14 residues. V was shortened by 0 bases and J by 3 bases, with 11 bases between the two germline ends. CDR1 and CDR2 from the germline V gene are GTSNPN and SVGIG (reference sequence). The CDR3, as DNA: TGTGCCTGGAGTGTACGAAGGGGGTACTATGGCTACACCTTC. Amino acids: CAWSVRRGYYGYTF. Full variable domain (missing parts from reference TRBV30 and TRBJ1-2): SQTIHQWPATLVQPVGSPLSLECTVEGTSNPNLYWYRQAAGRGLQLLFYSVGIGQISSEVPQNLSASRPQDRQFILSSKKLLLSDSGFYLCAWSVRRGYYGYTFGSGTRLTVV.

This chain connects TRBV19 to TRBJ2-4; 7 positions match TRBD1. There are 15 residues in the CDR3. The germline V gene encodes CDR1 LNHDA and CDR2 SQIVND (reference sequence). After removal of 6 bases from V and 0 bases from J, the junction contained 5 bases not matched to a gene. CDR3 bases: TGTGCCAGTAGGGGGACAGAACTAGCCAAAAACATTCAGTACTTC. This encodes CASRGTELAKNIQYF.

The V call is TRBV25-1, the J call TRBJ1-3, with a weak D call TRBD1 (6 bases). The CDR3 contains 16 residues. Germline CDR1 and CDR2: MGHDK and SYGVNS. Trimming removed 7 bases at V and 2 bases at J, with 18 bases between. In nucleotides, the CDR3 is TGTGCCAGCACATATTCCGGGACATGGACTGGAAACACCATATATTTT. Protein: CASTYSGTWTGNTIYF.

Points on this clone: The sample carries other DNA sequences with the same CDR3. V gene TRBV11-2 combines with J gene TRBJ2-3; no clear D gene. V gave up 5 bases and J gave up 2 bases, with 5 bases separating them. Germline lookup yields CDR1 SGHAT and CDR2 FQNNGV. The CDR3 is made up of 12 amino acids. This CDR3 reads CASSLDTDTQYF. The CDR3 DNA reads as TGTGCCAGCAGCCTCGACACAGATACGCAGTATTTT. The entire variable domain, with the rest obtained from reference TRBV11-2 and TRBJ2-3, is as follows: EAGVAQSPRYKIIEKRQSVAFWCNPISGHATLYWYQQILGQGPKLLIQFQNNGVVDDSQLPKDRFSAERLKGVDSTLKIQPAKLEDSAVYLCASSLDTDTQYFGPGTRLTVL.

This clone has just one count. V and J are TRBV28 and TRBJ2-1; D might be TRBD2 (6 bases). This CDR3 is built from 16 residues. Trimming removed 8 bases at V and 7 bases at J, with 24 bases between. Germline CDR1 MDHEN, CDR2 SYDVKM. The CDR3 DNA reads TGTGCCAGCCTCCCTGGGAGGAGCGGGTGGACGAATGAGCAGTTCTTC. Translating gives CASLPGRSGWTNEQFF.

The chain uses TRBV28 and TRBJ2-1; 8 positions match TRBD2. This CDR3 region has 15 residues. Germline V CDR1 and CDR2: MDHEN, SYDVKM. V dropped 5 bases and J dropped 4; count of bases not matched to a gene: 7. CDR3 DNA sequence: TGTGCCAGCAGTCCGCTAGCGGGCGCTTACAATGAGCAGTTCTTC. Translated, it gives CASSPLAGAYNEQFF.

The CDR3 nucleotides are TGTGCCAGCAGTTTATTGGAGGGAGTAACAACCGAGCAGTACTTC. Its translation is CASSLLEGVTTEQYF. The V call is TRBV27, the J call TRBJ2-7; D possibly corresponds to TRBD2 (6 bases). The germline V gene has CDR1 MNHEY and CDR2 SMNVEV (reference sequence). CDR3 length: 15 amino acids. V dropped 1 base and J dropped 6 bases, with 16 bases sitting between them.

V and J are TRBV7-9 and TRBJ1-4; D is uncertain. The CDR3 runs to 15 residues. V was cut by 5 bases and J by 0 bases, with 10 bases left in between. Germline V gives CDR1 SEHNR, CDR2 FQNEAQ (reference sequence). The CDR3 sequence: CASSVDLATNEKLFF. The CDR3 DNA is TGTGCCAGCAGCGTGGATCTGGCAACTAATGAAAAACTGTTTTTT.